This T cell receptor (beta chain) was sequenced for a study of blood T cell repertoires in COVID-19. In the study overall: Acute and convalescent COVID-19 samples came from the United States, Italy and Spain. PBMCs, B-cell-depleted T cells, or T cells provided the cDNA or gDNA that made up the material.

V shed 4 bases, J shed 3 bases, and the junction held 4 bases outside the gene matches. This CDR3 region has 15 residues. Germline V lookup: CDR1 SGHNT, CDR2 YENEEA. Original methodology: For nucleated cells, counts were estimated from reference gene primer amplification. The method was immunoSEQ multiplex PCR; TCRdb's version includes in-frame clones alone and lacks a portion of them. V, J and clone size derive from that table, while D and trimming were established from the DNA sequence. The sample lists 120,000 or so clones, around 90% seen once, with 7.7% in the top ten. Sequenced sample: peripheral blood. The genes are TRBV11-3 and TRBJ2-7; TRBD2 aligns across 12 bases. The sequence came from a human donor in a cohort sampled during active COVID-19. The CDR3 DNA is TGTGCCAGCAGCTATAGGACTAGCGGGGTCTACGAGCAGTACTTC. Translated, it gives CASSYRTSGVYEQYF. The full variable domain, rest sourced from reference TRBV11-3 and TRBJ2-7, is EAGVVQSPRYKIIEKKQPVAFWCNPISGHNTLYWYLQNLGQGPELLIRYENEEAVDDSQLPKDRFSAERLKGVDSTLKIQPAELGDSAVYLCASSYRTSGVYEQYFGPGTRLTVT.